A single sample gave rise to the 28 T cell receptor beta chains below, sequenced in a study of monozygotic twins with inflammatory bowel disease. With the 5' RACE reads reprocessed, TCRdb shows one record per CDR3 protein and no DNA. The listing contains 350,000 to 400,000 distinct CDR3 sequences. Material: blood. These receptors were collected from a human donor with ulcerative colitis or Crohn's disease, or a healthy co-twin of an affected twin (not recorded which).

The CDR3 reads CASSGRQGAGETQYF. The genes are TRBV18 and TRBJ2-5; TCRdb proposes TRBD2, but this gene call is untestable without DNA. Germline V gene lookup returns CDR1 KGHSH and CDR2 LQKENI. CDR3 length: 15 residues. Filled out from reference TRBV18 and TRBJ2-5, the complete variable domain reads NAGVMQNPRHLVRRRGQEARLRCSPMKGHSHVYWYRQLPEEGLKFMVYLQKENIIDESGMPKERFSAEFPKEGPSILRIQQVVRGDSAAYFCASSGRQGAGETQYFGPGTRLLVL.

This CDR3 is CASSSDRANTEAFF. The rearrangement links TRBV6-5 to TRBJ1-1; TCRdb reports TRBD1, a call that lacks DNA to check it against. The CDR3 covers 14 residues. CDR1 and CDR2 from the germline V gene are MNHEY and SVGAGI.

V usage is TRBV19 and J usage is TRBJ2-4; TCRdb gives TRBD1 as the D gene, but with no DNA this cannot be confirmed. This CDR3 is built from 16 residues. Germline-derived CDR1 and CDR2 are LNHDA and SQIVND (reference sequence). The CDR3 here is CASSEGQGIAKNIQYF.

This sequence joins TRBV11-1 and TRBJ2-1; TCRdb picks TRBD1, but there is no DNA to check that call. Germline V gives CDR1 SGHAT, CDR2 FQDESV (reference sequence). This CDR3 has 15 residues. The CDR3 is CASSSELTGYNEQFF. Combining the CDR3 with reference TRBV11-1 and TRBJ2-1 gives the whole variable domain EAEVAQSPRYKITEKSQAVAFWCDPISGHATLYWYRQILGQGPELLVQFQDESVVDDSQLPKDRFSAERLKGVDSTLKIQPAELGDSAMYLCASSSELTGYNEQFFGPGTRLTVL.

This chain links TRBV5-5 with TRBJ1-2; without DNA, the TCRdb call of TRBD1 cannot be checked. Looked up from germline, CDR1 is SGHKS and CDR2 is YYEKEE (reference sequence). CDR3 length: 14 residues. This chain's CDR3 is CASNLGQADYGYTF.

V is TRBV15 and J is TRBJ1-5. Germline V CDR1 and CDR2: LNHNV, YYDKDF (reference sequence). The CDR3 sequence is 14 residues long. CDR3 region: CATSRDGSYQPQHF. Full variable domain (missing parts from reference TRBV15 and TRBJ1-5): DAMVIQNPRYQVTQFGKPVTLSCSQTLNHNVMYWYQQKSSQAPKLLFHYYDKDFNNEADTPDNFQSRRPNTSFCFLDIRSPGLGDTAMYLCATSRDGSYQPQHFGDGTRLSIL.

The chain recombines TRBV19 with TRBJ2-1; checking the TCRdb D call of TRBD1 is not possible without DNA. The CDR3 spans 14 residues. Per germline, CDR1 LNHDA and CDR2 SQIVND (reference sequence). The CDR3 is CASTVGGQYNEQFF. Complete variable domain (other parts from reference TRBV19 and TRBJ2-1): DGGITQSPKYLFRKEGQNVTLSCEQNLNHDAMYWYRQDPGQGLRLIYYSQIVNDFQKGDIAEGYSVSREKKESFPLTVTSAQKNPTAFYLCASTVGGQYNEQFFGPGTRLTVL.

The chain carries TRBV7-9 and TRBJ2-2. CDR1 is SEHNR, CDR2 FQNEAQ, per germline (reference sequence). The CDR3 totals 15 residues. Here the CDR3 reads CASSLVSGVTGELFF.

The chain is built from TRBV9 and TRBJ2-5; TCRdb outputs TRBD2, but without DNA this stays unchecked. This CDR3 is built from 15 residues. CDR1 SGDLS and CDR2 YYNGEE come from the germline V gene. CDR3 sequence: CASSVVGAGKETQYF.

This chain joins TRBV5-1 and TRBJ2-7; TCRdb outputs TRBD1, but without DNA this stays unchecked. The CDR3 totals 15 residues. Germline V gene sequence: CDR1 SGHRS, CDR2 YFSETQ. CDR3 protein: CASSLVPGTGYEQYF. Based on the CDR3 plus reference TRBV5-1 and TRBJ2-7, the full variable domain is KAGVTQTPRYLIKTRGQQVTLSCSPISGHRSVSWYQQTPGQGLQFLFEYFSETQRNKGNFPGRFSGRQFSNSRSEMNVSTLELGDSALYLCASSLVPGTGYEQYFGPGTRLTVT.

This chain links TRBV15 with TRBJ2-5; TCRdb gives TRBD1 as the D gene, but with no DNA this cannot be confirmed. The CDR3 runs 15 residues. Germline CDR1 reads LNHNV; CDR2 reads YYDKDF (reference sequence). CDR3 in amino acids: CATSREGGAWETQYF. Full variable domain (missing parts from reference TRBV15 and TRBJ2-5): DAMVIQNPRYQVTQFGKPVTLSCSQTLNHNVMYWYQQKSSQAPKLLFHYYDKDFNNEADTPDNFQSRRPNTSFCFLDIRSPGLGDTAMYLCATSREGGAWETQYFGPGTRLLVL.

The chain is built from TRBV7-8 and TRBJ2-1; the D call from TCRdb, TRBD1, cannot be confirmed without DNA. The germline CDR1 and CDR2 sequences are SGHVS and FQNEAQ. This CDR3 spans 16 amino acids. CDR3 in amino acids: CASSLVPYLMGAEQFF. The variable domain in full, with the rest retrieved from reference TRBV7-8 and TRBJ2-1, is GAGVSQSPRYKVAKRGQDVALRCDPISGHVSLFWYQQALGQGPEFLTYFQNEAQLDKSGLPSDRFFAERPEGSVSTLKIQRTQQEDSAVYLCASSLVPYLMGAEQFFGPGTRLTVL.

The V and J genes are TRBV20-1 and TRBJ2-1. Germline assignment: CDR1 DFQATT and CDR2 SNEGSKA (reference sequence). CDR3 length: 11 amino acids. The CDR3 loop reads CSAVGYNEQFF.

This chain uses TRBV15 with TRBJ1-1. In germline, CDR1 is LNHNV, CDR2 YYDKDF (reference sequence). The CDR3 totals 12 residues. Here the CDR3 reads CATHMGNTEAFF.

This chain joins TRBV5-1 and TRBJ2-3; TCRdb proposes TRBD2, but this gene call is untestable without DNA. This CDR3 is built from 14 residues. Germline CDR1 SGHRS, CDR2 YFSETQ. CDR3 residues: CASGRGDHTDTQYF.

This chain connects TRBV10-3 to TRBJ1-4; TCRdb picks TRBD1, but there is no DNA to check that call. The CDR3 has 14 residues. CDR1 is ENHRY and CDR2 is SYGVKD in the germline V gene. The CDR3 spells CAIRPGQGAEKLFF.

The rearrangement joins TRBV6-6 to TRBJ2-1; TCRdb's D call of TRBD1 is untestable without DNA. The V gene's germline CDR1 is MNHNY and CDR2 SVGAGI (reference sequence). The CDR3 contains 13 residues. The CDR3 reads CASSPGGSYEQFF.

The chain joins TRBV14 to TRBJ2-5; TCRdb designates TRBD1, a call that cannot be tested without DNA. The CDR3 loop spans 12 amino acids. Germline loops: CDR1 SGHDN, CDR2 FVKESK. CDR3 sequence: CASSPQGWSQYF.

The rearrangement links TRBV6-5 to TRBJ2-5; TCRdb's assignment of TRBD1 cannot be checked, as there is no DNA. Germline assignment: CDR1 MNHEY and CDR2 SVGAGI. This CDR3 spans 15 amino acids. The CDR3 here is CASSYGLGRQETQYF.

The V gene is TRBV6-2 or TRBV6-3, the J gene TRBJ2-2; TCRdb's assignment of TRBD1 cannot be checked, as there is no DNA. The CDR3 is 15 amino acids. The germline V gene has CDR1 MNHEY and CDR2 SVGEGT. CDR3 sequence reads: CASSYWQGYTGELFF.

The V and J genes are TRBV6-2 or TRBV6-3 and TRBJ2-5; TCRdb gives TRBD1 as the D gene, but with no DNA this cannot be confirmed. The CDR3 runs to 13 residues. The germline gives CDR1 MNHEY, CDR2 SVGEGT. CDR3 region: CASRRSTVETQYF.

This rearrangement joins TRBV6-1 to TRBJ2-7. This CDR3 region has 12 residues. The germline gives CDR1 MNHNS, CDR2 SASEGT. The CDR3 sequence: CASMGSYYEQYF.

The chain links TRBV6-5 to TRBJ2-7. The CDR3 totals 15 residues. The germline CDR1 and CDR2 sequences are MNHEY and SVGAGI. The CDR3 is CASSYSTRGSYEQYF.

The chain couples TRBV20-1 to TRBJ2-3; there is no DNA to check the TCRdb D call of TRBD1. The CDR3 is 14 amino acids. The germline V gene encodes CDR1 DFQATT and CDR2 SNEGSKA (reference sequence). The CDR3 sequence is CSAPGQGWTDTQYF.

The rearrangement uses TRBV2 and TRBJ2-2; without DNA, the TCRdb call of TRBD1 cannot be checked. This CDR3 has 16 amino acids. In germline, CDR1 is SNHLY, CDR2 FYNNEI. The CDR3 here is CASGGTGHLNTGELFF.

The CDR3 reads CASSLGGRGAYEQYF. The V and J genes are TRBV28 and TRBJ2-7; the D call from TCRdb, TRBD2, cannot be confirmed without DNA. Germline CDR1 is MDHEN and CDR2 is SYDVKM. The CDR3 spans 15 residues.

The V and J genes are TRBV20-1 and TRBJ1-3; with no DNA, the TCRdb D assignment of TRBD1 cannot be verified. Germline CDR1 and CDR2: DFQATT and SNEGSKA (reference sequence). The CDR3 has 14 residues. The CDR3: CSARDRVIGNTIYF.

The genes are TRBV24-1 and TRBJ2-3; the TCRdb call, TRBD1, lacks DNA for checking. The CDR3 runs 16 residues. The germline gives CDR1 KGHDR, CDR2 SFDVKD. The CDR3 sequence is CATSDRSRESTDTQYF.